This TCR beta chain came from a study of T cells in Graves' hyperthyroidism and ophthalmopathy. Active moderate-to-severe ophthalmopathy, Clinical Activity Score at least 3, NOSPECS at least 4, under 3 months' duration. Exclusion of patients followed from uncontrolled infection, other autoimmune disease, pregnancy or lactation. Overall study results and limits: In the analysis, a 13 V-J model separated ophthalmopathy from stable hyperthyroidism. Expanded thyroid clonotypes (above 0.001) were mostly also found in blood.

RNA transcripts yielded amplified TCR beta CDR3 regions. Primed by the HTBI set, a first-round RT-PCR was run on the TCR CDR3. From the multiplex PCR reads, TCRdb called clonotypes with MiXCR, one entry per CDR3 protein. This sample yields 560,000 or so distinct CDR3 sequences, of which 15% to 20% are seen a single time; roughly 47% belongs to the top ten. This clonotype has just a few counts. Antigen specificity is unknown. V shed 6 bases and J shed 6 bases, with 18 bases lying between them. Per germline, CDR1 LNHDA and CDR2 SQIVND (reference sequence). The CDR3 contains 15 residues. This chain joins TRBV19 and TRBJ1-5; tentatively, D is TRBD1 (6 bases). The receptor was isolated from a man between 40 and 49 years old with Graves' ophthalmopathy. The source material was blood. CDR3 amino acids: CASSPVRQGSQPQHF. CDR3 coding DNA: TGTGCCAGTAGCCCGGTGCGGCAGGGGAGTCAGCCCCAGCATTTT.